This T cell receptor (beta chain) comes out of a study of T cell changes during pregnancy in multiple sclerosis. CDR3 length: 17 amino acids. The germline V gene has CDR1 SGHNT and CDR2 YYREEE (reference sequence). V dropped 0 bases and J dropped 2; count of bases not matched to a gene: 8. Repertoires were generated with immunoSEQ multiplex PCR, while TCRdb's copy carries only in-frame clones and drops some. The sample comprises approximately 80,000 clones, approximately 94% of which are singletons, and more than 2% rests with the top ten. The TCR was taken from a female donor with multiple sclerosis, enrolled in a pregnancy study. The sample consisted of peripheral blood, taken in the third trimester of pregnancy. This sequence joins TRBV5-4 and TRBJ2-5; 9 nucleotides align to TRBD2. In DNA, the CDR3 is TGTGCCAGCAGCTTGGGAGCGGGCGGGGGGGGTCAAGAGACCCAGTACTTC. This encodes CASSLGAGGGGQETQYF.